This T cell receptor (beta chain) was obtained from a study of blood T cell repertoires in COVID-19. Study overall: Sources were T cells, B-cell-depleted T cells, or PBMCs; the material itself was cDNA or gDNA.

The CDR3 is 13 amino acids. The germline CDR1 and CDR2 sequences are WSHSY and SAAADI. Trimming at V came to 4 bases and at J to 3 bases, leaving 2 bases not matched to a gene. In the authors' workflow: From reference gene primer amplification, estimates of nucleated cell counts were derived. Generated by immunoSEQ multiplex PCR, the TCRdb table keeps only in-frame clones and is missing some. V and J calls and clone size are given by that table; D and trimming were obtained from the DNA. The profile shows about 150,000 clones, roughly 87% of them singletons. The gene calls are TRBV10-2 and TRBJ1-2; the match to TRBD1 covers 7 bases. This clonotype was sampled from a woman aged 45 to 65 with acute or convalescent COVID-19. The source material was peripheral blood. CDR3 nucleotide sequence: TGCGCCAGCAGTGCCACAGGGGACTATGGCTACACCTTC. Translation: CASSATGDYGYTF.